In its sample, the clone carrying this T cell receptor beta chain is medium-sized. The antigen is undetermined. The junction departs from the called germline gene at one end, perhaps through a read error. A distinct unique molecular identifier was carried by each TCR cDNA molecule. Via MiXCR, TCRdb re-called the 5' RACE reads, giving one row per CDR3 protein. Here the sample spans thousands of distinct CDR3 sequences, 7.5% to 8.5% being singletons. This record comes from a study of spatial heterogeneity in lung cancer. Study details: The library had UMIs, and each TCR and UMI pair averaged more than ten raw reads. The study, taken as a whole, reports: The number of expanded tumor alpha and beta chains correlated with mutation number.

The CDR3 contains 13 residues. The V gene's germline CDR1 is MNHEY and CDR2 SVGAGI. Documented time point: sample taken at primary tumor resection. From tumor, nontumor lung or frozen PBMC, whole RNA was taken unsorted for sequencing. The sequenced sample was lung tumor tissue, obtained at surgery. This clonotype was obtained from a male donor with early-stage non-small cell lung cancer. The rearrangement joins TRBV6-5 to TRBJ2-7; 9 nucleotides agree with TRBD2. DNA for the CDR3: TGTGCCAGCAGTACCCGGGTAGCGGGAGTCTTACTGTTC. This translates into CASSTRVAGVLLF.